This TCR beta chain is from a study of tumor and adjacent non-tumor tissue in lung cancer. The CDR3 spans 15 residues. Germline values: CDR1 SGHVS, CDR2 FQNEAQ. Comments on this clonotype: Its antigen is unidentified. A much larger clonotype is one base distant, so this may be a read error.

Study outcomes and limitations: Tumor repertoires had a smaller top 100 clone share than normal lung.

No cell sorting was done before RNA was extracted from the tissue. More than 3 cm separated this lung sample from the edge of the tumor. Three rounds of nested PCR, following a modified ARM-PCR protocol, produced the TCRbeta library. TCRdb analysed the multiplex PCR reads with MiXCR anew, one entry per CDR3 protein. The data contain 80,000 to 130,000 distinct CDR3 sequences, roughly two thirds of them singletons. The chain has TRBV7-8 and TRBJ1-1; 10 bases agree with TRBD1. The sequenced material came from distant non-tumor lung tissue. This clonotype was sampled from a man aged 25 to 45 with non-small cell lung cancer. The DNA for the CDR3 is TGTGCCAGCAGCCCCGGGGACAGGGGCTTCACTGAAGCTATCTTT. It specifies CASSPGDRGFTEAIF.